The 24 T cell receptor beta chains below all came from one sample that was sequenced in a study of blood T cell repertoires in COVID-19. Libraries were prepared by immunoSEQ multiplex PCR; TCRdb keeps only in-frame clonotypes and omits some of them. This table holds some 90,000 clones, 80% to 90% found once. Sequences were obtained from peripheral blood. The receptors were sampled from a woman at least 80 years old with active COVID-19.

The chain uses TRBV28 and TRBJ1-1; 8 bases are shared with TRBD1. Germline loops: CDR1 MDHEN, CDR2 SYDVKM. Trimming at V came to 5 bases and at J to 10 bases, leaving 6 bases not matched to a gene. This CDR3 comprises 12 residues. CDR3 in amino acids: CASSPPGGIAFF. For the CDR3, the DNA is TGTGCCAGCAGTCCCCCAGGGGGCATAGCTTTCTTT.

This clone was recorded only once. The chain recombines TRBV6-5 with TRBJ2-3; D may be TRBD2 (6 bases). The V and J ends lost 0 bases and 5 bases respectively, with 12 bases between them. CDR1 and CDR2 from the germline V gene are MNHEY and SVGAGI. This CDR3 comprises 15 residues. CDR3 DNA sequence: TGTGCCAGCAGTTACTCTAGGCGGGATAGAGATACGCAGTATTTT. It is translated as CASSYSRRDRDTQYF.

The CDR3 DNA is TGTGCCAGCAGTGAGGGGCGGGAGGTCGACGAGCAGTACTTC. This sequence encodes CASSEGREVDEQYF. This sequence joins TRBV2 and TRBJ2-7; 8 positions agree with TRBD2. The CDR3 is made up of 14 amino acids. Germline V gene sequence: CDR1 SNHLY, CDR2 FYNNEI. Trimming at V came to 3 bases and at J to 5 bases, leaving 6 bases not matched to a gene.

The chain combines TRBV25-1 with TRBJ2-3, with TRBD2 matching 11 bases. The V gene's germline CDR1 is MGHDK and CDR2 SYGVNS. The CDR3 is 15 amino acids. The trim removed 8 bases at V and 6 bases at J, leaving 10 bases unmatched. The CDR3 loop is CASRPTSGNGDTQYF. The CDR3 DNA is TGTGCCAGCCGTCCGACTAGCGGGAATGGGGATACGCAGTATTTT.

The chain recombines TRBV6-4 with TRBJ1-1; TRBD1 might be the D (5 bases). Germline assignment: CDR1 MRHNA and CDR2 SNTAGT. This CDR3 region has 14 residues. With 2 bases removed from V and 4 bases from J, the gap between germline ends came to 11 bases. CDR3 in DNA: TGTGCCAGCAGTGACACGGGGGGGGGCACTGAAGCTTTCTTT. Protein: CASSDTGGGTEAFF.

The chain employs TRBV10-3 and TRBJ2-1; the D gene is possibly TRBD2 (5 bases). Germline V lookup: CDR1 ENHRY, CDR2 SYGVKD. V was trimmed by 2 bases and J by 10 bases, leaving 9 bases between them. The length of the CDR3 is 12 residues. Written as DNA, the CDR3 is TGTGCCATCAGTGAGACTAGGGTGGAGCAGTTCTTC. Protein sequence: CAISETRVEQFF.

The chain is built from TRBV7-8 and TRBJ1-6, with TRBD1 identical over 7 bases. The length of the CDR3 is 17 residues. Per the germline V gene, CDR1 is SGHVS and CDR2 is FQNEAQ. The junction had 13 bases not matched to a gene; V was cut back by 5 bases and J by 6 bases. The DNA for the CDR3 is TGTGCCAGCAGCAGGGGACGGGTGAGGGGGCCTAATTCACCCCTCCACTTT. Its protein is CASSRGRVRGPNSPLHF.

J is TRBJ1-1 and V is TRBV7-8, with D perhaps TRBD1 (6 bases). Germline CDR1 and CDR2: SGHVS and FQNEAQ. The CDR3 runs 13 residues. Trimming left V 10 bases short and J 4 bases short, with 16 bases between. The CDR3 is CAITDSLGTEAFF. CDR3 DNA sequence: TGTGCCATCACGGACAGCTTGGGCACTGAAGCTTTCTTT. Variable domain in full (rest from reference TRBV7-8 and TRBJ1-1): GAGVSQSPRYKVAKRGQDVALRCDPISGHVSLFWYQQALGQGPEFLTYFQNEAQLDKSGLPSDRFFAERPEGSVSTLKIQRTQQEDSAVYLCAITDSLGTEAFFGQGTRLTVV.

This chain uses TRBV11-2 with TRBJ2-1; D ambiguous. The germline gives CDR1 SGHAT, CDR2 FQNNGV. The CDR3 totals 11 residues. V was shortened by 6 bases and J by 6 bases, with 6 bases between the two germline ends. Here the CDR3 reads CASRYPNEQFF. The CDR3 DNA reads TGTGCCAGCAGATATCCCAATGAGCAGTTCTTC.

V usage is TRBV7-9 and J usage is TRBJ1-1, with a tentative D call TRBD1 (5 bases). Germline-derived CDR1 and CDR2 are SEHNR and FQNEAQ (reference sequence). V shed 4 bases and J shed 0 bases, with 12 bases lying between them. The CDR3 totals 15 residues. Here the CDR3 DNA reads TGTGCCAGCAGCTCTCCGGCAGGGATGAACACTGAAGCTTTCTTT. This translates into CASSSPAGMNTEAFF.

The chain combines TRBV4-3 with TRBJ1-5; TRBD1 is a possible D gene (5 bases). The CDR3 covers 15 residues. CDR1 LGHNA and CDR2 YSLEER come from the germline V gene. V lost 0 bases, J lost 5 bases, and 11 bases lay in between. CDR3 bases: TGCGCCAGCAGCCAAGATATCATAGGGGATCAGCCCCAGCATTTT. It is translated as CASSQDIIGDQPQHF.

This chain's CDR3 is CASSLATRTDTQYF. CDR3 in DNA: TGTGCCAGCAGCTTAGCGACTAGAACAGATACGCAGTATTTT. The genes are TRBV11-2 and TRBJ2-3; possible D gene TRBD2, 6 bases. The CDR3 spans 14 residues. Germline V lookup: CDR1 SGHAT, CDR2 FQNNGV. V gave up 1 base and J gave up 3 bases, with 8 bases separating them.

The chain employs TRBV14 and TRBJ1-6; D may be TRBD1 (6 bases). This CDR3 contains 11 residues. Germline assignment: CDR1 SGHDN and CDR2 FVKESK. V was shortened by 2 bases and J by 14 bases, with 7 bases between the two germline ends. The chain's CDR3 is CASSQQGTLHF. In DNA form, the CDR3 reads TGTGCCAGCAGCCAACAGGGGACCCTCCACTTT.

The chain is built from TRBV27 and TRBJ2-7, with a possible D match to TRBD1 (6 bases). The CDR3 consists of 13 residues. CDR1 is MNHEY, CDR2 SMNVEV, per germline (reference sequence). Trimming stripped 1 base from V and 6 bases from J, with 10 bases between. This CDR3 reads CASSLFPGVEQYF. The CDR3 bases are TGTGCCAGCAGTTTATTCCCAGGGGTCGAGCAGTACTTC.

The chain couples TRBV19 to TRBJ2-5, with no clear D. Germline V CDR1 and CDR2: LNHDA, SQIVND (reference sequence). V was cut by 5 bases and J by 1 base, with 8 bases left in between. CDR3 length: 13 residues. DNA for the CDR3: TGTGCCAGTAGTTCCCAGGCCCAAGAGACCCAGTACTTC. This gives the protein CASSSQAQETQYF.

The CDR3 is CAISESGLAGRQYF. DNA for the CDR3: TGTGCCATCAGTGAGTCAGGACTAGCGGGAAGACAGTACTTC. This rearrangement joins TRBV10-3 to TRBJ2-7, with TRBD2 matching over 12 bases. The germline gives CDR1 ENHRY, CDR2 SYGVKD. The CDR3 runs 14 residues. V was clipped by 0 bases and J by 10 bases; unmatched bases: 4.

The gene calls are TRBV27 and TRBJ2-1; TRBD2 agrees at 13 bases. V was pared by 5 bases and J by 9 bases, with 10 bases of the junction left unmatched. From germline, CDR1 is MNHEY and CDR2 SMNVEV (reference sequence). The CDR3 totals 16 residues. CDR3 in amino acids: CASSQFGTSGTSEQFF. CDR3 DNA: TGTGCCAGCAGTCAATTCGGGACTAGCGGGACAAGTGAGCAGTTCTTC.

This chain connects TRBV7-9 to TRBJ2-5; D not certain. This CDR3 comprises 15 residues. The V gene lost 3 bases and the J gene lost 4 bases, with 15 bases spanning the gap. Germline V gene data show CDR1 as SEHNR and CDR2 as FQNEAQ (reference sequence). The CDR3 coding sequence is TGTGCCAGCAGCTTTAACACTAAGGTCACAGAGACCCAGTACTTC. It translates to CASSFNTKVTETQYF.

The chain uses TRBV2 and TRBJ2-3; 9 nucleotides agree with TRBD2. The CDR3 spans 14 residues. Losses at the gene ends were 7 bases for V and 3 bases for J; bases not matched to a gene: 5. The germline V gene encodes CDR1 SNHLY and CDR2 FYNNEI. The CDR3 here is CASTGTSGTDTQYF. The CDR3 DNA is TGTGCCAGCACTGGTACTAGCGGGACAGATACGCAGTATTTT.

The rearrangement links TRBV18 to TRBJ2-7, with D unclear. V shed 3 bases and J shed 4 bases, with 13 bases lying between them. The CDR3 runs to 14 residues. In germline, CDR1 is KGHSH, CDR2 LQKENI. CDR3 sequence reads: CASSPTSLLYEQYF. The CDR3 bases are TGTGCCAGCTCACCTACCAGTCTCCTTTACGAGCAGTACTTC. Drawing the rest from reference TRBV18 and TRBJ2-7, the complete variable domain is NAGVMQNPRHLVRRRGQEARLRCSPMKGHSHVYWYRQLPEEGLKFMVYLQKENIIDESGMPKERFSAEFPKEGPSILRIQQVVRGDSAAYFCASSPTSLLYEQYFGPGTRLTVT.

The gene calls are TRBV2 and TRBJ2-1, with TRBD2 matching over 8 bases. The trim removed 0 bases at V and 7 bases at J, leaving 14 bases unmatched. Germline assignment: CDR1 SNHLY and CDR2 FYNNEI. This CDR3 comprises 18 residues. The CDR3 DNA is TGTGCCAGCAGTGAAGCGTCCATTGGAGCGGGAGTCGCTAATGAGCAGTTCTTC. It translates to CASSEASIGAGVANEQFF.

The chain couples TRBV3-1 (or the pseudogene TRBV3-2) to TRBJ2-5, with 7 positions matching TRBD2. Germline V lookup: CDR1 LGHDT, CDR2 YNNKEL (reference sequence). V dropped 4 bases and J dropped 2; count of bases not matched to a gene: 19. The CDR3 consists of 19 residues. The CDR3 reads CASSPPLGRPHPRQETQYF. For the CDR3, the DNA is TGTGCCAGCAGCCCTCCCCTCGGGAGGCCCCACCCTAGACAAGAGACCCAGTACTTC.

The V gene is TRBV28, the J gene TRBJ1-5, with D possibly being TRBD1 (6 bases). Germline-derived CDR1 and CDR2 are MDHEN and SYDVKM. V was cut by 11 bases and J by 0 bases, with 20 bases left in between. This CDR3 spans 16 amino acids. DNA for the CDR3: TGTGCCGCTCTGAATTCGGGGGGCATTAGCAATCAGCCCCAGCATTTT. This translates into CAALNSGGISNQPQHF.

This chain connects TRBV9 to TRBJ2-5; D not resolved. Per the germline V gene, CDR1 is SGDLS and CDR2 is YYNGEE. Trimming pared 7 bases from V and 0 bases from J, leaving 10 bases between. The CDR3 extends over 13 amino acids. DNA for the CDR3: TGTGCCAGCTCTCTCTCCTACCAAGAGACCCAGTACTTC. Protein: CASSLSYQETQYF.